Shown below are 30 T cell receptor beta chains from a single sample sequenced in a study of graft-versus-host responses after intestinal transplantation. Some clones are missing from TCRdb's copy, which holds only in-frame ones; the method was immunoSEQ multiplex PCR. The sample lists around 100,000 clones; roughly 87% were seen once. Their antigens remain unidentified. The sequencing used unstimulated CD4+ T cells sorted from spleen or lymph node cells, collected before transplant. The receptor set was obtained from a human donor who was the organ donor for an intestinal transplant.

This clone was seen a few times. The sample carries other DNA sequences with the same CDR3. The CDR3 region has the DNA TGTGCCAGCAGCCAAGACCGGGGAAATCGGTATGGCTACACCTTC. Translated: CASSQDRGNRYGYTF. The gene calls are TRBV14 and TRBJ1-2; D gene ambiguous. The CDR3 runs to 15 residues. Looked up from germline, CDR1 is SGHDN and CDR2 is FVKESK. The V end was cut by 0 bases, the J end by 5 bases, with 13 bases between.

The V and J genes are TRBV18 and TRBJ1-1; the D gene is possibly TRBD1 (5 bases). Deletions cut 3 bases from V and 4 bases from J, with 12 bases between. Germline V gives CDR1 KGHSH, CDR2 LQKENI. CDR3 length: 14 residues. CDR3 residues: CASSPRPGGTEAFF. The CDR3, as DNA: TGTGCCAGCTCACCCCGGCCTGGGGGCACTGAAGCTTTCTTT.

In its sample, this clone was seen once. The rearrangement links TRBV5-4 to TRBJ1-2; D possibly corresponds to TRBD1 (6 bases). This CDR3 has 14 residues. V lost 0 bases and J 4 bases, leaving 10 bases between the germline ends. From germline, CDR1 is SGHNT and CDR2 YYREEE (reference sequence). The CDR3 loop is CASSLVGQLYGYTF. DNA of the CDR3: TGTGCCAGCAGCTTGGTTGGACAGCTCTATGGCTACACCTTC. Full variable domain (outside the CDR3, taken from reference TRBV5-4 and TRBJ1-2): ETGVTQSPTHLIKTRGQQVTLRCSSQSGHNTVSWYQQALGQGPQFIFQYYREEENGRGNFPPRFSGLQFPNYSSELNVNALELDDSALYLCASSLVGQLYGYTFGSGTRLTVV.

Concerning this clone itself: The same CDR3 also results from other DNA sequences found in this sample. This CDR3 reads CASSPLLNTEAFF. CDR3 sequence (DNA): TGTGCCAGCTCACCACTACTGAACACTGAAGCTTTCTTT. The chain is built from TRBV18 and TRBJ1-1; D remains unclear. The CDR3 is 13 amino acids. V was pared by 1 base and J by 0 bases, with 3 bases between. The germline CDR1 and CDR2 sequences are KGHSH and LQKENI.

The gene calls are TRBV7-9 and TRBJ2-7; TRBD1 agrees at 8 bases. Trimming removed 5 bases from V and 5 bases from J; junction bases left unmatched: 14. Germline V lookup: CDR1 SEHNR, CDR2 FQNEAQ (reference sequence). The CDR3 runs to 16 residues. CDR3 bases: TGTGCCAGCAGCCTTAGAGGGCAGGGGGCGCAAGACGAGCAGTACTTC. Translating it yields CASSLRGQGAQDEQYF.

The rearrangement uses TRBV28 and TRBJ1-4; D is unclear. Between the trimmed V and J ends, which lost 10 bases and 9 bases, there was a span of 21 bases. Germline V CDR1 and CDR2: MDHEN, SYDVKM. This CDR3 has 14 amino acids. The DNA of the CDR3 is TGTGCCACCACCCCAGCGGCAGGTCGAAAAAAACTGTTTTTT. Its translation is CATTPAAGRKKLFF.

The genes are TRBV19 and TRBJ1-5; D gene unclear. The CDR3 is 16 amino acids. Germline V CDR1 and CDR2: LNHDA, SQIVND (reference sequence). The V and J ends lost 1 base and 0 bases respectively, with 10 bases between them. The CDR3 sequence: CASSIVSDYSNQPQHF. DNA for the CDR3: TGTGCCAGTAGTATAGTTTCGGATTATAGCAATCAGCCCCAGCATTTT.

The rearrangement uses TRBV30 and TRBJ1-1; 7 bases line up with TRBD1. Losses at the gene ends were 5 bases for V and 1 base for J; bases not matched to a gene: 7. CDR3 length: 14 residues. CDR1 is GTSNPN, CDR2 SVGIG, per germline (reference sequence). The CDR3 protein is CAWGQDVWNTEAFF. Here the CDR3 DNA reads TGTGCCTGGGGACAGGACGTATGGAACACTGAAGCTTTCTTT.

The V and J genes are TRBV10-3 and TRBJ2-5; no clear D. The CDR3 is 12 amino acids. Trimming cost V 4 bases and J 1 base, with 4 bases left between them. Germline CDR1 ENHRY, CDR2 SYGVKD. CDR3 protein: CAISGVQETQYF. CDR3 in DNA: TGTGCCATCAGTGGGGTCCAAGAGACCCAGTACTTC.

The rearrangement links TRBV10-3 to TRBJ2-3, with TRBD2 as a possible D gene (5 bases). Germline CDR1 ENHRY, CDR2 SYGVKD. The CDR3 spans 13 residues. The ends were cut back, 8 bases at V and 3 bases at J, with 12 bases in the middle. The CDR3 DNA reads as TGTGCCATCGGGGAGAGACGGACAGATACGCAGTATTTT. Translating gives CAIGERRTDTQYF.

CDR3 amino acids: CASSPSRQPNYGYTF. CDR3 DNA sequence: TGTGCCAGCTCACCATCGAGACAGCCAAACTATGGCTACACCTTC. This chain links TRBV18 with TRBJ1-2; D is perhaps TRBD1 (5 bases). V gave up 2 bases and J gave up 2 bases, with 12 bases separating them. The CDR3 is made up of 15 amino acids. Germline values: CDR1 KGHSH, CDR2 LQKENI.

The genes are TRBV6-5 and TRBJ1-6; 8 bases map to TRBD1. The J segment lost 6 bases and the V segment lost 2 bases, leaving 3 bases of the junction unmatched. Germline assignment: CDR1 MNHEY and CDR2 SVGAGI. The CDR3 is made up of 15 amino acids. CDR3 DNA sequence: TGTGCCAGCAGTTACCAGGGGGCGGTTAATTCACCCCTCCACTTT. Translation: CASSYQGAVNSPLHF.

This sequence joins TRBV21-1 and TRBJ1-4; the table's TRBD1 call for D was not verified on the DNA. TRBV21-1 is a pseudogene. The CDR3 loop spans 14 amino acids. The CDR3 here is CASSSEGGRQKLFF. CDR3 sequence (DNA): TGTGCCAGCAGCAGCGAAGGGGGTCGGCAAAAACTGTTTTTT.

This chain links TRBV21-1 with TRBJ1-1. TRBV21-1 is a known pseudogene. This CDR3 region has 13 residues. DNA of the CDR3: TGTGCCAGCAGCACTAGGGGGGGGTATGAAGCTTTCTTT. It is translated as CASSTRGGYEAFF.

The chain carries TRBV4-1 and TRBJ2-5, with a possible D match to TRBD1 (5 bases). The CDR3 consists of 16 residues. Trimming removed 5 bases at V and 1 base at J, with 17 bases between. The germline V gene encodes CDR1 MGHRA and CDR2 YSYEKL. In nucleotides, the CDR3 is TGCGCCAGCAGCAAAGCCCCAGACAGACTCCAAGAGACCCAGTACTTC. It is translated as CASSKAPDRLQETQYF.

J is TRBJ2-7 and V is TRBV27; 10 nucleotides align to TRBD1. V was clipped by 10 bases and J by 4 bases; unmatched bases: 13. Germline CDR1 and CDR2: MNHEY and SMNVEV (reference sequence). This CDR3 is built from 15 residues. The CDR3 DNA sequence: TGTGCCACCCTGGGATGGGACAGGGGACTTTACGAGCAGTACTTC. Translating it yields CATLGWDRGLYEQYF.

The chain has TRBV15 and TRBJ1-2, with 7 nucleotides matching TRBD1. The CDR3 is 13 amino acids. The germline CDR1 and CDR2 sequences are LNHNV and YYDKDF (reference sequence). V trimming: 6 bases; J trimming: 2 bases; junction bases outside the gene matches: 3. CDR3 amino acids: CATSPGQNYGYTF. As DNA, the CDR3 is TGTGCCACCAGTCCGGGACAGAACTATGGCTACACCTTC.

This chain joins TRBV7-2 and TRBJ2-7; D tentatively reads TRBD1 or TRBD2 (5 bases each). The germline CDR1 and CDR2 sequences are SGHTA and FQGNSA. The ends were cut back, 6 bases at V and 2 bases at J, with 11 bases in the middle. The CDR3 covers 13 residues. The CDR3 DNA is TGTGCCAGCAGAGTGGGGGTGGCCTACGAGCAGTACTTC. Its protein is CASRVGVAYEQYF.

J is TRBJ1-4 and V is TRBV2; D is perhaps TRBD1 (6 bases). Germline V gene data show CDR1 as SNHLY and CDR2 as FYNNEI. This CDR3 has 17 amino acids. Trimming pared 8 bases from V and 0 bases from J, leaving 19 bases between. In nucleotides, the CDR3 is TGTGCCAGCTCTTCTGACAGGAGAGTTACAACTAATGAAAAACTGTTTTTT. This encodes CASSSDRRVTTNEKLFF.

The chain has TRBV6-6 and TRBJ1-2, with TRBD1 as a possible D gene (6 bases). The germline V and J ends were trimmed by 0 bases and 3 bases, with 11 bases remaining between them. There are 15 residues in the CDR3. CDR1 MNHNY and CDR2 SVGAGI come from the germline V gene (reference sequence). The CDR3 reads CASSYSPGADYGYTF. Here the CDR3 DNA reads TGTGCCAGCAGTTACTCTCCAGGGGCCGACTATGGCTACACCTTC.

The chain links TRBV5-4 to TRBJ2-2, with unresolved D. The V end was cut by 1 base, the J end by 0 bases, with 10 bases between. This CDR3 region has 16 residues. Germline-derived CDR1 and CDR2 are SGHNT and YYREEE (reference sequence). CDR3 nucleotide sequence: TGTGCCAGCAGCTTGCTCGCTGGGCCGAACACCGGGGAGCTGTTTTTT. It specifies CASSLLAGPNTGELFF.

This rearrangement joins TRBV5-1 to TRBJ1-4; 7 bases map to TRBD1. This CDR3 region has 18 residues. The junction had 11 bases not matched to a gene; V was cut back by 3 bases and J by 0 bases. Germline loops: CDR1 SGHRS, CDR2 YFSETQ. Here the CDR3 reads CASSWGGQVVATNEKLFF. The CDR3 nucleotides read TGCGCCAGCAGCTGGGGTGGACAGGTTGTGGCAACTAATGAAAAACTGTTTTTT. The variable domain in full, completed from reference TRBV5-1 and TRBJ1-4, reads KAGVTQTPRYLIKTRGQQVTLSCSPISGHRSVSWYQQTPGQGLQFLFEYFSETQRNKGNFPGRFSGRQFSNSRSEMNVSTLELGDSALYLCASSWGGQVVATNEKLFFGSGTQLSVL.

Details on this clone: The same CDR3 arises from other DNA sequences in this sample as well. The chain joins TRBV9 to TRBJ1-2; D call uncertain. V dropped 0 bases and J dropped 8 bases, with 8 bases sitting between them. The germline CDR1 and CDR2 sequences are SGDLS and YYNGEE. This CDR3 contains 12 residues. The CDR3 loop is CASSVDRYGYTF. CDR3 in DNA: TGTGCCAGCAGCGTAGATCGGTACGGCTACACCTTC. Complete variable domain (other parts from reference TRBV9 and TRBJ1-2): DSGVTQTPKHLITATGQRVTLRCSPRSGDLSVYWYQQSLDQGLQFLIQYYNGEERAKGNILERFSAQQFPDLHSELNLSSLELGDSALYFCASSVDRYGYTFGSGTRLTVV.

The CDR3 region is CASSRGAGEKLFF. As DNA, the CDR3 is TGTGCCAGCAGCAGGGGGGCAGGTGAAAAACTGTTTTTT. The V gene is TRBV5-5, the J gene TRBJ1-4, with a tentative D call TRBD1 (6 bases). The V and J ends lost 4 bases and 7 bases respectively, with 11 bases between them. Germline assignment: CDR1 SGHKS and CDR2 YYEKEE (reference sequence). The CDR3 has 13 amino acids.

V and J are TRBV4-1 and TRBJ1-5; 8 nucleotides line up with TRBD1. This CDR3 comprises 17 residues. Germline CDR1 reads MGHRA; CDR2 reads YSYEKL. J lost 2 bases, V lost 0 bases, and 6 bases had no gene match. Here the CDR3 reads CASSQDIETGGNQPQHF. For the CDR3, the DNA is TGCGCCAGCAGCCAAGACATCGAGACAGGGGGCAATCAGCCCCAGCATTTT.

The rearrangement joins TRBV5-4 to TRBJ2-1; 8 bases agree with TRBD2. V shed 6 bases, J shed 2 bases, and the junction held 7 bases outside the gene matches. The CDR3 length is 15 residues. CDR1 is SGHNT, CDR2 YYREEE, per germline (reference sequence). CDR3 DNA: TGTGCCAGCAACCCGGGAGCGGGGGCCTACAATGAGCAGTTCTTC. Translation: CASNPGAGAYNEQFF.

J is TRBJ1-3 and V is TRBV5-1; TRBD1 matches 12 bases. Trimming took 0 bases from V and 0 from J; bases not matched to a gene: 7. CDR3 length: 19 residues. The germline V gene encodes CDR1 SGHRS and CDR2 YFSETQ. The chain's CDR3 is CASSLEGQGALSSGNTIYF. CDR3 in DNA: TGCGCCAGCAGCTTGGAGGGACAGGGGGCCCTCAGCTCTGGAAACACCATATATTTT. Complete variable domain (other parts from reference TRBV5-1 and TRBJ1-3): KAGVTQTPRYLIKTRGQQVTLSCSPISGHRSVSWYQQTPGQGLQFLFEYFSETQRNKGNFPGRFSGRQFSNSRSEMNVSTLELGDSALYLCASSLEGQGALSSGNTIYFGEGSWLTVV.

This clone was seen only once. V is TRBV29-1 and J is TRBJ1-2; 7 bases match TRBD1. Trimming took 3 bases from V and 8 from J; bases not matched to a gene: 6. Germline V gives CDR1 SQVTM, CDR2 ANQGSEA. The CDR3 totals 12 residues. In DNA form, the CDR3 reads TGCAGCGTTGAGTCAGGGGGAGGAGGCTACACCTTC. Translated: CSVESGGGGYTF.

This clone was counted once. This sequence joins TRBV5-1 and TRBJ2-5; 14 bases map to TRBD2. The CDR3 has 16 residues. The J segment lost 4 bases and the V segment lost 4 bases, leaving 6 bases of the junction unmatched. Germline CDR1 is SGHRS and CDR2 is YFSETQ. The CDR3 here is CASSRSGTSGGETQYF. CDR3 bases: TGCGCCAGCAGCAGGTCCGGGACTAGCGGGGGAGAGACCCAGTACTTC.

This clone was picked up one time. The rearrangement links TRBV28 to TRBJ2-7; no definite D call. Trimming shortened V by 7 bases and J by 2 bases, and 12 bases separated the two germline ends. The CDR3 sequence is 13 residues long. Per germline, CDR1 MDHEN and CDR2 SYDVKM. CDR3 DNA sequence: TGTGCCAGCACCCCGGGTGTTACCTACGAGCAGTACTTC. It is translated as CASTPGVTYEQYF.